These 23 T cell receptor beta chains originate from one sample sequenced in a study of blood T cell repertoires in COVID-19. The data were produced by immunoSEQ multiplex PCR, yet TCRdb's version contains in-frame clones alone and is incomplete. The repertoire has around 390,000 clones, about 87% of them found once; the top ten carry about 10%. Input material: PBMCs or T cells enriched from blood (not recorded which). Every receptor here comes from a woman in her forties or fifties who had recovered from COVID-19.

The rearrangement uses TRBV11-2 and TRBJ2-1; D possibly corresponds to TRBD2 (6 bases). The V and J ends lost 3 bases and 9 bases respectively, with 15 bases between them. Germline lookup yields CDR1 SGHAT and CDR2 FQNNGV. This CDR3 is built from 14 residues. Here the CDR3 DNA reads TGTGCCAGCAGCTTTGGATGGAGGGACGGTGAGCAGTTCTTC. Its translation is CASSFGWRDGEQFF.

V usage is TRBV5-5 and J usage is TRBJ1-2, with a possible D match to TRBD1 (5 bases). The germline V and J ends were trimmed by 4 bases and 4 bases, with 20 bases remaining between them. Germline loops: CDR1 SGHKS, CDR2 YYEKEE (reference sequence). This CDR3 is built from 16 residues. CDR3 DNA sequence: TGTGCCAGCAGCAAGCCCCGGGACTTCGATGGCTATGGCTACACCTTC. Protein product: CASSKPRDFDGYGYTF.

The chain has TRBV27 and TRBJ2-1; 7 bases are a match to TRBD1. V was clipped by 4 bases and J by 7 bases; unmatched bases: 16. Germline-derived CDR1 and CDR2 are MNHEY and SMNVEV (reference sequence). CDR3 length equals 17 residues. The CDR3 DNA follows: TGTGCCAGCAGTTCCTACCCTAGGACAGGTGGGGAAAATGAGCAGTTCTTC. Translated: CASSSYPRTGGENEQFF.

The chain uses TRBV30 and TRBJ2-3, with D perhaps TRBD2 (6 bases). The germline V gene has CDR1 GTSNPN and CDR2 SVGIG (reference sequence). CDR3 length: 11 residues. V dropped 5 bases and J dropped 6 bases, with 9 bases sitting between them. CDR3 sequence (DNA): TGTGCCTGGGTAGGGAGGGATACGCAGTATTTT. Protein: CAWVGRDTQYF.

The chain employs TRBV10-3 and TRBJ2-1, with unresolved D. The ends were cut back, 4 bases at V and 5 bases at J, with 15 bases in the middle. CDR1 is ENHRY, CDR2 SYGVKD, per germline. The CDR3 totals 15 residues. CDR3 protein: CAISVGIRRDNEQFF. CDR3 sequence (DNA): TGTGCCATCAGTGTTGGCATCCGACGGGACAATGAGCAGTTCTTC.

This clone has a single count. V usage is TRBV28 and J usage is TRBJ1-2, with 7 nucleotides matching TRBD1. The CDR3 consists of 13 residues. Germline V lookup: CDR1 MDHEN, CDR2 SYDVKM. Trimming took 7 bases from V and 5 from J; bases not matched to a gene: 7. CDR3 region: CASNSGQSYGYTF. The CDR3 DNA reads TGTGCCAGCAATTCGGGACAGTCATATGGCTACACCTTC.

Comment on this clone: Other nucleotide sequences in the sample specify the same CDR3. The chain is built from TRBV30 and TRBJ1-2, with 7 bases lining up with TRBD1. Germline trimming cut 0 bases from V and 5 bases from J; bases unmatched to any gene: 0. The CDR3 is 12 residues long. Germline V CDR1 and CDR2: GTSNPN, SVGIG (reference sequence). CDR3 protein: CAWSVQGYGYTF. DNA for the CDR3: TGTGCCTGGAGTGTACAGGGGTATGGCTACACCTTC.

This chain uses TRBV2 with TRBJ1-1, with TRBD1 as a possible D gene (5 bases). The V and J ends lost 3 bases and 1 base respectively, with 9 bases between them. The CDR3 is 14 amino acids. In germline, CDR1 is SNHLY, CDR2 FYNNEI. CDR3 DNA sequence: TGTGCCAGCAGTGATCAGGGTTGGAACACTGAAGCTTTCTTT. It translates to CASSDQGWNTEAFF.

This clone was recorded only once. In nucleotides, the CDR3 is TGTGCCAGCAGCTTAGAGGCCAGGTACCAAGAGACCCAGTACTTC. This encodes CASSLEARYQETQYF. The chain employs TRBV11-2 and TRBJ2-5; D unresolved. Germline-derived CDR1 and CDR2 are SGHAT and FQNNGV. This CDR3 is built from 15 residues. Deletions cut 0 bases from V and 0 bases from J, with 8 bases between.

The chain recombines TRBV3-1 (or the pseudogene TRBV3-2) with TRBJ2-4; a weak D match, TRBD1 (5 bases). V gave up 7 bases and J gave up 8 bases, with 12 bases separating them. The CDR3 extends over 12 amino acids. In germline, CDR1 is LGHDT, CDR2 YNNKEL (reference sequence). DNA for the CDR3: TGTGCCAGCACAACTGAAGGGGACATTCAGTACTTC. Translation gives CASTTEGDIQYF.

This clone showed up just once. This chain links TRBV28 with TRBJ2-4; D is undetermined. The CDR3 loop spans 14 amino acids. Germline V gene data show CDR1 as MDHEN and CDR2 as SYDVKM. V was pared by 3 bases and J by 2 bases, with 8 bases between. The CDR3 loop is CASSFAITKNIQYF. As DNA, the CDR3 is TGTGCCAGCAGTTTTGCTATTACCAAAAACATTCAGTACTTC.

This chain uses TRBV30 with TRBJ1-1, with D unresolved. V was shortened by 5 bases and J by 7 bases, with 17 bases between the two germline ends. From germline, CDR1 is GTSNPN and CDR2 SVGIG (reference sequence). The CDR3 runs to 13 residues. In DNA form, the CDR3 reads TGTGCCTGGGGTCGGGAAGAGGGAATTGAAGCTTTCTTT. Translation: CAWGREEGIEAFF.

J is TRBJ2-1 and V is TRBV4-1, with TRBD1 matching over 7 bases. V was pared by 4 bases and J by 0 bases, with 12 bases of the junction left unmatched. Germline CDR1 and CDR2: MGHRA and YSYEKL. This CDR3 is built from 18 residues. The CDR3 region is CASSRTPSGDSSYNEQFF. CDR3 sequence (DNA): TGCGCCAGCAGCCGCACCCCATCAGGGGACAGCTCCTACAATGAGCAGTTCTTC.

This chain joins TRBV14 and TRBJ1-4, with TRBD1 identical over 7 bases. CDR1 is SGHDN and CDR2 is FVKESK in the germline V gene. J lost 8 bases, V lost 0 bases, and 12 bases had no gene match. The CDR3 sequence is 17 residues long. The CDR3 coding sequence is TGTGCCAGCAGCCAAGACCGGACAGGCACCGCCCTCGAAAAACTGTTTTTT. Translating it yields CASSQDRTGTALEKLFF.

The J gene is TRBJ1-1, the V gene TRBV4-2; 9 nucleotides agree with TRBD1. J gave up 3 bases and V 5 bases, and 13 bases lay outside the gene matches. Germline loops: CDR1 LGHNA, CDR2 YNFKEQ. The CDR3 length is 17 residues. For the CDR3, the DNA is TGTGCCAGCAGCTATGTTAGGACAGGGGAAATTTACACTGAAGCTTTCTTT. It specifies CASSYVRTGEIYTEAFF.

This clone was observed once. The chain recombines TRBV5-4 with TRBJ1-3, with D unclear. CDR3 size: 12 residues. The germline gives CDR1 SGHNT, CDR2 YYREEE (reference sequence). The V end lost 9 bases, the J end lost 4 bases, and 11 bases lay between the germline ends. Here the CDR3 DNA reads TGTGCCACCGGTTTTACCGGAAACACCATATATTTT. Translated: CATGFTGNTIYF. The whole variable domain, filled in from reference TRBV5-4 and TRBJ1-3, reads ETGVTQSPTHLIKTRGQQVTLRCSSQSGHNTVSWYQQALGQGPQFIFQYYREEENGRGNFPPRFSGLQFPNYSSELNVNALELDDSALYLCATGFTGNTIYFGEGSWLTVV.

Notes on this clone: Other nucleotide sequences in the sample specify the same CDR3. This chain joins TRBV29-1 and TRBJ1-5; 11 bases line up with TRBD1. This CDR3 is built from 13 residues. Germline loops: CDR1 SQVTM, CDR2 ANQGSEA. The ends lost 6 bases at V and 2 bases at J; junction bases unmatched: 0. The CDR3 nucleotides read TGCAGCGTGGGACAGGGGGGCAATCAGCCCCAGCATTTT. It codes for CSVGQGGNQPQHF.

The J gene is TRBJ2-7, the V gene TRBV19; 7 bases fit TRBD1. Germline V gene sequence: CDR1 LNHDA, CDR2 SQIVND (reference sequence). There are 15 residues in the CDR3. V dropped 4 bases and J dropped 5; count of bases not matched to a gene: 11. Written as DNA, the CDR3 is TGTGCCAGTAGTAAACAGGGGAATGGGCTAGACGAGCAGTACTTC. Its protein product is CASSKQGNGLDEQYF.

The chain carries TRBV6-2 or TRBV6-3 and TRBJ1-5; D ambiguous. The CDR3 is 14 residues long. V lost 0 bases, J lost 7 bases, and 10 bases lay in between. In germline, CDR1 is MNHEY, CDR2 SVGEGT. The CDR3 DNA reads as TGTGCCAGCAGTTACTCGATAGGCGGCCAGCCCCAGCATTTT. Its translation: CASSYSIGGQPQHF.

The chain joins TRBV5-1 to TRBJ2-7; 10 bases map to TRBD1. CDR1 SGHRS and CDR2 YFSETQ come from the germline V gene. This CDR3 comprises 17 residues. V shed 3 bases and J 0 bases; nucleotides not matched to a gene: 9. For the CDR3, the DNA is TGCGCCAGCAGCTCAGGACAGGGGGTTTTGACCTCCTACGAGCAGTACTTC. Translation: CASSSGQGVLTSYEQYF.

This sequence joins TRBV28 and TRBJ1-6, with 9 bases fitting TRBD1. CDR3 size: 15 residues. Trimming removed 5 bases from V and 10 bases from J; junction bases left unmatched: 9. Germline CDR1 and CDR2: MDHEN and SYDVKM. CDR3 residues: CASSNRDRVMSPLHF. As DNA, the CDR3 is TGTGCCAGCAGTAACAGGGACAGGGTAATGTCACCCCTCCACTTT.

The chain uses TRBV9 and TRBJ1-3; the D is unclear. The germline gives CDR1 SGDLS, CDR2 YYNGEE. This CDR3 contains 13 residues. V lost 6 bases and J lost 4, with 11 bases in between. In DNA form, the CDR3 reads TGTGCCAGCACCCCCACTACGGGAAACACCATATATTTT. As protein: CASTPTTGNTIYF.

The chain uses TRBV27 and TRBJ1-4, with a possible D match to TRBD1 (6 bases). V lost 6 bases, J lost 8 bases, and 25 bases lay in between. The CDR3 loop spans 17 amino acids. CDR1 and CDR2 (germline): MNHEY, SMNVEV (reference sequence). This CDR3 reads CASSLLRGRGSGEKLFF. CDR3 bases: TGTGCCAGCAGCCTGCTTAGAGGGAGGGGGAGCGGAGAAAAACTGTTTTTT.